This record looks at one TCR beta chain sequence and its context. Next came a second PCR, run for about 6 to 12 cycles, which used a sample-barcoded 5' primer along with a J-beta primer mix. TCRdb processed the 5' RACE reads anew with MiXCR; each CDR3 protein has one entry. The table includes approximately 800,000 distinct CDR3 sequences, about 26% detected once. The sample belongs to a study of blood T cells in healthy people across ages. This CDR3 has 15 amino acids. Germline loops: CDR1 SGDLS, CDR2 YYNGEE. The V end was cut by 2 bases, the J end by 3 bases, with 15 bases between. This sample was shared with a second study, whose subject was T cells of mothers and their children.

The genes are TRBV9 and TRBJ2-7; D assignment may be TRBD1 or TRBD2 (5 bases each). Source material: blood. The receptor was isolated from a boy between 10 and 17 years old in good health. This chain's CDR3 is CASSVRDLGDYEQYF. The CDR3 DNA reads TGTGCCAGCAGCGTCCGGGATCTAGGGGACTACGAGCAGTACTTC.